This T cell receptor (beta chain) was retrieved from a study of T-cell reconstitution after alpha-beta-depleted transplantation in children. The authors prepared the TCRbeta library with unique molecular identifiers. From the PCR reads, TCRdb called clonotypes with MiXCR, one entry per CDR3 protein. The table includes a few hundred thousand distinct CDR3 sequences, 10% to 15% detected once. This CDR3 region has 14 residues. V shed 6 bases and J 1 base; nucleotides not matched to a gene: 3. Germline-derived CDR1 and CDR2 are MNHEY and SMNVEV (reference sequence). This clonotype has ten or more counts. Its antigen remains unidentified. Study results and limitations: After transplant, at about two months, alpha-beta T cells were reportedly derived from several hundred expanded graft clones. One year after transplant, T-cell counts and diversity came mostly from newly produced T cells. The origin of high day-60 TCRbeta diversity in some patients lay in surviving recipient T cells and thymic progenitors.

The clonotype was recovered from a male patient aged 10 to 17 who had a stem cell transplant for acute myeloid leukemia, so the T cells may come from the graft donor. The source was PBMCs, mostly from graft donor cells, collected 360 days after TCRalphabeta/CD19-depleted stem cell transplant. The chain carries TRBV27 and TRBJ2-7; 10 bases line up with TRBD2. For the CDR3, the DNA is TGTGCCAGCAGGCTAGCGGGAGAGTCCTACGAGCAGTACTTC. Protein product: CASRLAGESYEQYF.